This T cell receptor beta chain came from a study of blood T cell repertoires in COVID-19. Study in general: Sites across the United States, Italy and Spain contributed samples from acute and convalescent COVID-19. Sample material is recorded as cDNA or gDNA derived from T cells, B-cell-depleted T cells, or PBMCs.

Authors' methods: The assay estimated nucleated cells by amplifying reference gene primers. Method: immunoSEQ multiplex PCR; TCRdb's copy keeps in-frame clones and lacks some. V and J calls and clone size are as listed in that table; D and trimming were resolved from the DNA. The sample lists 450,000 to 500,000 clones, approximately 85% occurring once. This CDR3 comprises 16 residues. The V gene's germline CDR1 is SGHRS and CDR2 YFSETQ. V lost 4 bases, J lost 1 base, and 7 bases stayed unmatched. The TCR originated in a human donor in a cohort sampled during active COVID-19. This chain uses TRBV5-1 with TRBJ2-1, with 8 bases lining up with TRBD2. Source material: peripheral blood. CDR3 sequence: CASSESGSSSYNEQFF. The CDR3 nucleotides are TGCGCCAGCAGCGAAAGCGGGAGTTCGTCCTACAATGAGCAGTTCTTC. Full variable domain (missing parts from reference TRBV5-1 and TRBJ2-1): KAGVTQTPRYLIKTRGQQVTLSCSPISGHRSVSWYQQTPGQGLQFLFEYFSETQRNKGNFPGRFSGRQFSNSRSEMNVSTLELGDSALYLCASSESGSSSYNEQFFGPGTRLTVL.